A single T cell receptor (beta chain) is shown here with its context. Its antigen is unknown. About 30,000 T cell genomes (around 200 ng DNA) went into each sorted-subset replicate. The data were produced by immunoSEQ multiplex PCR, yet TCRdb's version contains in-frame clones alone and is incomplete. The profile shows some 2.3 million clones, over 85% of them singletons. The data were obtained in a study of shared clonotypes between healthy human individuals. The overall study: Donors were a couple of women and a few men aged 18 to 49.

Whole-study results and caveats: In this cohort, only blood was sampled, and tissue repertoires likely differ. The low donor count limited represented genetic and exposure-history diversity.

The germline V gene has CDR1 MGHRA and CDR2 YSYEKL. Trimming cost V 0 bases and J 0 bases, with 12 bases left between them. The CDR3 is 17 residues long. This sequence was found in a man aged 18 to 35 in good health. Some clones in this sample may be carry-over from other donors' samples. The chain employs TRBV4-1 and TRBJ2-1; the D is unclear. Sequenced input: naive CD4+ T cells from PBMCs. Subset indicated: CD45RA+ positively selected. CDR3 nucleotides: TGCGCCAGCAGCCAAGATCAGAGGTCTCCCTCCTACAATGAGCAGTTCTTC. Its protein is CASSQDQRSPSYNEQFF.